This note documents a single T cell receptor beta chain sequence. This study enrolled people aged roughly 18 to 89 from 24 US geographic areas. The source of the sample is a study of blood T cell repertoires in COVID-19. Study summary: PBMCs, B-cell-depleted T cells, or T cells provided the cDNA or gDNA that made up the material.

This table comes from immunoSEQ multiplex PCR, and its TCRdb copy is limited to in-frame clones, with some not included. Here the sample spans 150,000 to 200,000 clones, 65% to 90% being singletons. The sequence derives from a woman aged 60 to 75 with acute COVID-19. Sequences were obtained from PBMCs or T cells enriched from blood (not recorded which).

As DNA, the CDR3 is TGTGCCAGTACCGGGGCGGGAAAGCAAGAGACCCAGTACTTC. The encoded protein is CASTGAGKQETQYF. V is TRBV18 and J is TRBJ2-5; a weak D match, TRBD2 (6 bases). The V and J ends lost 9 bases and 2 bases respectively, with 16 bases between them. The CDR3 has 14 residues. Looked up from germline, CDR1 is KGHSH and CDR2 is LQKENI.